Listed below are T cell receptor beta chains from one sample, sequenced in a study of CD8+ T cells in alopecia areata. Assay used: immunoSEQ multiplex PCR; TCRdb lists only in-frame clones, some missing. Here the sample spans about 120,000 clones, 55% to 65% being singletons. Sequenced: CD4+ T cells sorted from blood. These receptors came from a human donor in good health. The CDR3 runs from the conserved cysteine through the conserved F or W. The order of the fields is clone size, V gene, J gene, D gene, CDR3 DNA, CDR3 protein. A D gene is named only where the DNA matches it firmly. Expanded clones get a size class; other rows say once, few or many, or leave the size out.

>-|TRBV5-1|TRBJ2-3|-
TGCGCCAGCAGCTTGAGAGGACTTATCACAGATACGCAGTATTTT
CASSLRGLITDTQYF
>-|TRBV6-5|TRBJ1-1|-
TGTGCCAGCAGTGAAGCGCTTGGTGTCGAAGCTTTCTTT
CASSEALGVEAFF
>-|TRBV29-1|TRBJ2-1|TRBD1
TGCAGCGTTGCCGGGACAGGGGCGCTGGTGGAGCAGTTCTTC
CSVAGTGALVEQFF
>-|TRBV4-1|TRBJ2-1|TRBD2
TGCGCCAGCAGCCAAGACCTAGCGGGGGGCAAATACAATGAGCAGTTCTTC
CASSQDLAGGKYNEQFF
>few|TRBV4-1|TRBJ2-6|-
TGCGCCAGCACCCAAGAAGCAGTCTCTGGGGCCAACGTCCTGACTTTC
CASTQEAVSGANVLTF
>-|TRBV29-1|TRBJ1-1|-
TGCAGCGCCAATTTAGCTTTCTTT
CSANLAFF
>-|TRBV30|TRBJ1-1|TRBD1
TGTGCCTGGAGTGAGACAGGGGGAACTGAAGCTTTCTTT
CAWSETGGTEAFF
>-|TRBV10-3|TRBJ1-1|-
TGTGCCATCAGTGACGCTCTGAACACTGAAGCTTTCTTT
CAISDALNTEAFF
>-|TRBV7-2|TRBJ2-3|TRBD2
TGTGCCAGCAGCCAGGGACTAGCCCCAGATACGCAGTATTTT
CASSQGLAPDTQYF
>-|TRBV28|TRBJ1-2|-
TGTGCCAGCAGTTTACGACCGACCTATGGCTACACCTTC
CASSLRPTYGYTF
>once|TRBV2|TRBJ2-2|-
TGTGCCAGCAAAGTGTCCGGGGAGCTGTTTTTT
CASKVSGELFF
>-|TRBV30|TRBJ2-7|-
TGTGCCAGCAGCTTGGGGGCAGCGGGGACCTACGAGCAGTACTTC
CASSLGAAGTYEQYF
>-|TRBV7-9|TRBJ1-4|-
TGTGCCAGCTCTGGGTGGGAAAAACTGTTTTTT
CASSGWEKLFF
>-|TRBV30|TRBJ1-1|TRBD1
TGTGCCTGGAGTCCTGAACTAACAGGGGGGACTGAAGCTTTCTTT
CAWSPELTGGTEAFF
>-|TRBV30|TRBJ2-4|-
TGTGCCTGGAGTGTTCCCAAAAACATTCAGTACTTC
CAWSVPKNIQYF
>-|TRBV11-1|TRBJ1-6|-
TGTGCCAGCGGCTGGGGGTCTAATTCACCCCTCCACTTT
CASGWGSNSPLHF
>-|TRBV30|TRBJ2-1|-
TGTGCCTGGAACCACGGGCCCTCCTACAATGAGCAGTTCTTC
CAWNHGPSYNEQFF
>-|TRBV15|TRBJ2-3|TRBD2
TGTGCCACCAGCAGAGAGGGAGCGGGGTCGAAGCGAACGCAGTATTTT
CATSREGAGSKRTQYF
>few|TRBV29-1|TRBJ2-7|-
TGCAGCGGCCGAGGCGCAGCGGACGACATCTACGAGCAGTACTTC
CSGRGAADDIYEQYF
>-|TRBV7-9|TRBJ2-4|-
TGTGCCAGCAGCTCTTCCGGGGGGACAAAGTACTTC
CASSSSGGTKYF
>few|TRBV7-9|TRBJ2-6|-
TGTGCCAGCAGCTTAGTCCCTTCCTCTGTGACCAACGTCCTGACTTTC
CASSLVPSSVTNVLTF
>-|TRBV6-5|TRBJ1-5|TRBD1
TGTGCCAGCAGGAGACAGGGTGGGGGCAATCAGCCCCAGCATTTT
CASRRQGGGNQPQHF
>once|TRBV7-2|TRBJ2-3|TRBD2
TGTGCCAGCAAGGACGGGGGGAGCACAGATACGCAGTATTTT
CASKDGGSTDTQYF
>few|TRBV7-8|TRBJ2-1|-
TGTGCCAGCAGCCAGAGTCTCTTC
CASSQSLF
>-|TRBV13|TRBJ2-7|-
TGTGCCAGCAGCCGGCCCTTGGGCCACGAGCAGTACTTC
CASSRPLGHEQYF
>-|TRBV18|TRBJ1-1|-
TGTGCCAGCTCACCACCGGAGGGATCGAACACTGAAGCTTTCTTT
CASSPPEGSNTEAFF
>-|TRBV28|TRBJ1-2|-
TGTGCCAGCAGTTTAGGGACCTATGGCTACACCTTC
CASSLGTYGYTF
>few|TRBV7-2|TRBJ2-3|TRBD2
TGTGCCAGCAGGAGAGGCGGGGGGAGTTCAGATACGCAGTATTTT
CASRRGGGSSDTQYF
>-|TRBV14|TRBJ1-1|-
TGTGCCAGCAGCCTCGACGGATACACTGAAGCTTTCTTT
CASSLDGYTEAFF
>few|TRBV29-1|TRBJ1-2|-
TGCAGCGGCCAGTATGTAGATGGCTACACCTTC
CSGQYVDGYTF
>-|TRBV29-1|TRBJ2-5|-
TGCAGCGCCTCAGGGGACCGGGAGACCCAGTACTTC
CSASGDRETQYF
>-|TRBV2|TRBJ1-2|-
TGTGCCAGCAGTGATGGGGGGCGCCGCTATGGCTACACCTTC
CASSDGGRRYGYTF
>-|TRBV2|TRBJ2-5|TRBD2
TGTGCCAGCAGGGAGACTAGCGGGAACCAAGAGACCCAGTACTTC
CASRETSGNQETQYF
>-|TRBV7-6|TRBJ2-1|TRBD2
TGTGCCAGCAGCTTAGGAGTTGGCGGGGGGAACAATGAGCAGTTCTTC
CASSLGVGGGNNEQFF
>-|TRBV6-5|TRBJ1-1|-
TGTGCCAGCAGTCCCCGTCGGACGGTGAACACTGAAGCTTTCTTT
CASSPRRTVNTEAFF